These 27 T cell receptor beta chains share one sample of origin, sequenced in a study of blood T cell repertoires in COVID-19 (dated by TCRdb to the early 2020s). The method behind the library was the immunoSEQ multiplex PCR assay. TCRdb limited this immuneACCESS table to in-frame rearrangements with V and J called. A share of clones is missing; checked studies link under half to unresolved V genes, and the rest is unexplained. The table for this sample lists 150,000 to 200,000 clones; roughly four fifths of them were counted only once. The ten biggest clones cover 10% to 15% of the sample. Sequencing input: peripheral blood. The receptors here all came from a man between 65 and 80 years old who had recovered from COVID-19.

In this sample, this clone turned up a few times. The chain couples TRBV28 to TRBJ2-2, with 7 bases identical to TRBD2. From germline, CDR1 is MDHEN and CDR2 SYDVKM. V trimming: 8 bases; J trimming: 7 bases; junction bases outside the gene matches: 13. The CDR3 length is 15 residues. CDR3 sequence: CASGLGGSLYGELFF. Here the CDR3 DNA reads TGTGCCAGCGGGCTGGGGGGGTCCCTTTACGGGGAGCTGTTTTTT.

The J gene is TRBJ2-7, the V gene TRBV7-2, with 14 bases lining up with TRBD2. With 4 bases clipped from V and 6 bases from J, the junction kept 5 bases outside the gene matches. Germline CDR1 is SGHTA and CDR2 is FQGNSA. The CDR3 loop spans 15 amino acids. DNA for the CDR3: TGTGCCAGCAGCTCCAGACTAGCGGGAGGGATCGAGCAGTACTTC. Amino acids: CASSSRLAGGIEQYF.

V gene TRBV24-1 combines with J gene TRBJ2-5; weak D call: TRBD1 (5 bases). The V end lost 3 bases, the J end lost 5 bases, and 12 bases lay between the germline ends. This CDR3 region has 14 residues. The germline gives CDR1 KGHDR, CDR2 SFDVKD. The CDR3 nucleotides are TGTGCCACCAGTGATGGGCAGGGTGGTGAGACCCAGTACTTC. Encoded protein: CATSDGQGGETQYF.

The gene calls are TRBV9 and TRBJ2-3; 7 nucleotides align to TRBD2. The CDR3 is made up of 13 amino acids. V lost 0 bases and J lost 6; bases outside the gene matches: 1. Germline CDR1 reads SGDLS; CDR2 reads YYNGEE. The CDR3 DNA follows: TGTGCCAGCAGCGTAGACGGGGGGGATACGCAGTATTTT. Translation: CASSVDGGDTQYF.

The gene calls are TRBV19 and TRBJ1-5; D is unresolved. This CDR3 spans 15 amino acids. Germline-derived CDR1 and CDR2 are LNHDA and SQIVND (reference sequence). V lost 1 base, J lost 4 bases, and 11 bases lay in between. CDR3 amino acids: CASSIGRTGNQPQHF. The CDR3 bases are TGTGCCAGTAGTATAGGTCGCACCGGTAATCAGCCCCAGCATTTT. The whole variable domain, remainder taken from reference TRBV19 and TRBJ1-5, is DGGITQSPKYLFRKEGQNVTLSCEQNLNHDAMYWYRQDPGQGLRLIYYSQIVNDFQKGDIAEGYSVSREKKESFPLTVTSAQKNPTAFYLCASSIGRTGNQPQHFGDGTRLSIL.

The chain recombines TRBV5-8 with TRBJ2-3; TRBD1 matches at 9 bases. Germline V gene sequence: CDR1 SGHTS, CDR2 YDEGEE. Losses at the gene ends were 4 bases for V and 2 bases for J; bases not matched to a gene: 5. This CDR3 is 15 amino acids long. The CDR3 DNA reads TGTGCCAGCAGCGGGGGACAGGGAGACACAGATACGCAGTATTTT. It translates to CASSGGQGDTDTQYF.

V gene TRBV4-1 combines with J gene TRBJ2-3, with D maybe TRBD2 (5 bases). Trimming shortened V by 2 bases and J by 4 bases, and 13 bases separated the two germline ends. The CDR3 runs to 15 residues. CDR1 is MGHRA, CDR2 YSYEKL, per germline. The CDR3 coding sequence is TGCGCCAGCAGCCAACGGACCCAACTAGCAGATACGCAGTATTTT. This translates into CASSQRTQLADTQYF.

This chain joins TRBV20-1 and TRBJ2-2, with 10 bases that match TRBD1. Germline V lookup: CDR1 DFQATT, CDR2 SNEGSKA (reference sequence). V dropped 3 bases and J dropped 7; count of bases not matched to a gene: 5. The CDR3 loop spans 14 amino acids. In DNA form, the CDR3 reads TGCAGTGCTAGTGGGACAGGGGATCTCGGGGAGCTGTTTTTT. Translated: CSASGTGDLGELFF.

This clone was observed a few times. The chain employs TRBV5-5 and TRBJ2-3; D ambiguous. CDR1 and CDR2 from the germline V gene are SGHKS and YYEKEE (reference sequence). Between the trimmed V and J ends, which lost 0 bases and 6 bases, there was a span of 14 bases. The CDR3 contains 15 residues. The chain's CDR3 is CASSLESRSLDTQYF. CDR3 sequence (DNA): TGTGCCAGCAGCTTGGAGTCTAGGTCGTTGGATACGCAGTATTTT.

The J gene is TRBJ2-1, the V gene TRBV5-6; perhaps TRBD1 as D (5 bases). CDR1 is SGHDT, CDR2 YYEEEE, per germline. The CDR3 has 12 residues. Deletions cut 6 bases from V and 16 bases from J, with 20 bases between. This chain's CDR3 is CASNRSGYQDFF. The CDR3, as DNA: TGTGCCAGCAACAGGAGTGGATATCAGGACTTCTTC.

This chain links TRBV7-2 with TRBJ2-3; 7 positions match TRBD2. The V gene's germline CDR1 is SGHTA and CDR2 FQGNSA. This CDR3 has 16 amino acids. V lost 5 bases and J lost 2; bases outside the gene matches: 10. CDR3 loop: CASSPRLAGFTDTQYF. CDR3 DNA sequence: TGTGCCAGCAGCCCACGACTAGCCGGATTCACAGATACGCAGTATTTT.

The chain joins TRBV28 to TRBJ1-2; 8 bases map to TRBD1. V dropped 6 bases and J dropped 3; count of bases not matched to a gene: 6. The CDR3 contains 14 residues. CDR1 and CDR2 (germline): MDHEN, SYDVKM. The CDR3 region is CASRLGQGDYGYTF. The CDR3 DNA sequence: TGTGCCAGCAGATTAGGACAGGGAGACTATGGCTACACCTTC.

J is TRBJ2-2 and V is TRBV6-2 or TRBV6-3, with TRBD2 as a possible D gene (6 bases). The V gene lost 5 bases and the J gene lost 1 base, with 14 bases spanning the gap. The germline V gene encodes CDR1 MNHEY and CDR2 SVGEGT. This CDR3 has 16 residues. The CDR3 is CASSTPLSGNTGELFF. The CDR3 coding sequence is TGTGCCAGCAGTACCCCCCTTAGCGGGAACACCGGGGAGCTGTTTTTT.

The rearrangement joins TRBV10-1 to TRBJ2-2; maybe TRBD1 (6 bases). Germline V CDR1 and CDR2: WNHNN, SYGVQD (reference sequence). V lost 5 bases and J 6 bases, leaving 10 bases between the germline ends. The CDR3 runs 13 residues. CDR3 in DNA: TGCGCCAGCAGTTTACAGGGAGCCGGGGAGCTGTTTTTT. Protein sequence: CASSLQGAGELFF.

The chain carries TRBV10-3 and TRBJ1-2, with D unresolved. The V and J ends lost 4 bases and 1 base respectively, with 7 bases between them. Per the germline V gene, CDR1 is ENHRY and CDR2 is SYGVKD. The CDR3 is 13 residues long. In DNA, the CDR3 is TGTGCCATCAGTGGGCCCGATAACTATGGCTACACCTTC. Its protein product is CAISGPDNYGYTF.

V and J are TRBV18 and TRBJ1-4, with 9 bases fitting TRBD1. With V trimmed by 3 bases and J by 5 bases, 1 base remained unmatched. The CDR3 totals 14 residues. CDR1 and CDR2 (germline): KGHSH, LQKENI. CDR3 region: CASSPGTGNEKLFF. In nucleotides, the CDR3 is TGTGCCAGCTCACCCGGGACAGGGAATGAAAAACTGTTTTTT.

The chain carries TRBV7-6 and TRBJ2-5; 11 nucleotides align to TRBD2. This CDR3 region has 18 residues. V lost 5 bases and J lost 5; bases outside the gene matches: 16. The germline V gene has CDR1 SGHVS and CDR2 FNYEAQ. CDR3 bases: TGTGCCAGCAGCCCCAAGCGGACTAGCGGGTCCGCGGGGGAGACCCAGTACTTC. Translation: CASSPKRTSGSAGETQYF.

This chain links TRBV2 with TRBJ1-2, with D maybe TRBD1 (6 bases). CDR1 and CDR2 (germline): SNHLY, FYNNEI. This CDR3 has 14 residues. Trimming stripped 3 bases from V and 8 bases from J, with 16 bases between. Here the CDR3 DNA reads TGTGCCAGCAGTGAGCAGGGGACCCAGGTCGGCTACACCTTC. Residues: CASSEQGTQVGYTF.

This clone was picked up one time. The chain joins TRBV7-9 to TRBJ1-3; the D gene is possibly TRBD1 (6 bases). Germline V CDR1 and CDR2: SEHNR, FQNEAQ (reference sequence). The V and J ends lost 5 bases and 2 bases respectively, with 10 bases between them. The CDR3 length is 14 residues. CDR3 nucleotide sequence: TGTGCCAGCAGCAAAGAGGGGGCTGGAAACACCATATATTTT. Translated: CASSKEGAGNTIYF. The variable domain in full, with the rest retrieved from reference TRBV7-9 and TRBJ1-3, is DTGVSQNPRHKITKRGQNVTFRCDPISEHNRLYWYRQTLGQGPEFLTYFQNEAQLEKSRLLSDRFSAERPKGSFSTLEIQRTEQGDSAMYLCASSKEGAGNTIYFGEGSWLTVV.

This clone was observed a single time. The chain uses TRBV7-2 and TRBJ2-7, with D possibly TRBD2 on 6 matching bases. V lost 0 bases and J lost 0, with 9 bases in between. The V gene's germline CDR1 is SGHTA and CDR2 FQGNSA. CDR3 length: 15 amino acids. CDR3 residues: CASSLAGGGSYEQYF. CDR3 coding DNA: TGTGCCAGCAGCTTAGCGGGGGGTGGCTCCTACGAGCAGTACTTC.

The CDR3 sequence: CASRSSEAYEQYF. CDR3 nucleotides: TGTGCCAGCAGGTCCTCCGAGGCCTACGAGCAGTACTTC. The chain has TRBV6-5 and TRBJ2-7; D not certain. The V gene lost 6 bases and the J gene lost 2 bases, with 11 bases spanning the gap. The CDR3 covers 13 residues. Germline loops: CDR1 MNHEY, CDR2 SVGAGI.

This clone occurred a few times. V usage is TRBV2 and J usage is TRBJ2-1; tentatively, D is TRBD2 (5 bases). The CDR3 is 15 residues long. With 7 bases removed from V and 2 bases from J, the gap between germline ends came to 15 bases. The germline V gene encodes CDR1 SNHLY and CDR2 FYNNEI. The CDR3 DNA follows: TGTGCCAGCACTAAGGACTCCACCGCCTACAATGAGCAGTTCTTC. Its translation: CASTKDSTAYNEQFF.

This clone has more than one count but fewer than ten. The chain employs TRBV4-3 and TRBJ2-7, with 9 bases matching TRBD2. With V trimmed by 2 bases and J by 3 bases, 5 bases remained unmatched. The CDR3 length is 15 residues. The germline V gene encodes CDR1 LGHNA and CDR2 YSLEER. The CDR3 spells CASSQQAGGLYEQYF. Here the CDR3 DNA reads TGCGCCAGCAGCCAACAAGCGGGAGGTCTCTACGAGCAGTACTTC.

This chain links TRBV10-3 with TRBJ2-2; D may be TRBD2 (6 bases). The length of the CDR3 is 16 residues. V was trimmed by 4 bases and J by 7 bases, leaving 19 bases between them. Germline loops: CDR1 ENHRY, CDR2 SYGVKD. CDR3 DNA: TGTGCCATCAGTGTTCAGGGTTCCCCCGGGGGCGGGGAGCTGTTTTTT. Encoded protein: CAISVQGSPGGGELFF.

This clone was recorded a few times. V usage is TRBV6-6 and J usage is TRBJ1-1; TRBD1 agrees at 9 bases. Germline V gene sequence: CDR1 MNHNY, CDR2 SVGAGI (reference sequence). This CDR3 contains 12 residues. Losses at the gene ends were 8 bases for V and 5 bases for J; bases not matched to a gene: 3. The CDR3 spells CASLGTGTEAFF. CDR3 DNA sequence: TGTGCCAGCCTGGGGACAGGGACTGAAGCTTTCTTT.

This chain joins TRBV27 and TRBJ1-1; 10 bases line up with TRBD1. J lost 4 bases, V lost 0 bases, and 5 bases had no gene match. Germline loops: CDR1 MNHEY, CDR2 SMNVEV (reference sequence). The CDR3 covers 16 residues. This CDR3 reads CASSLSWGQGSTEAFF. The CDR3 DNA reads as TGTGCCAGCAGTTTATCGTGGGGACAGGGGAGCACTGAAGCTTTCTTT.

V gene TRBV2 combines with J gene TRBJ2-5, with D maybe TRBD2 (6 bases). Germline CDR1 reads SNHLY; CDR2 reads FYNNEI. CDR3 length: 13 residues. The ends were cut back, 5 bases at V and 9 bases at J, with 16 bases in the middle. The CDR3 region has the DNA TGTGCCAGCAGTCCCGCGGGCCCGGGGGCCCAGTACTTC. It yields the protein CASSPAGPGAQYF.